The present entry profiles one T cell receptor beta chain with its context. The antigen it binds to is not known. There are no base qualities to consult, and no much larger clone falls within one base. One collaborating source in Seattle enrolled patients during active infection and followed them longitudinally through the course of disease. Collaborating institutions collected whole blood in K2EDTA tubes following their own protocols. For TCRbeta analysis, collaborator samples were shipped as frozen whole blood, as isolated PBMCs, or as DNA extracted from either sample type. The sample belongs to a study of blood T cell repertoires in COVID-19 (dated by TCRdb to 2020 to 2021). Turning to the overall study: Samples covering the acute and convalescent phases of COVID-19 were provided by collaborators in the United States, Italy and Spain. The material from the prospective study consisted of cDNA or gDNA derived from T cells, B-cell-depleted T cells, or PBMCs. Deeply sampled blood TCRbeta repertoires from subjects exposed to, actively infected with, or recovered from COVID-19 were included in the dataset. The repertoires were released in a freely available public database intended as a resource for research on the immune response to SARS-CoV-2. Samples were obtained from the ongoing ImmuneRACE study (first 160 participants) and from 1,000 to 1,500 subjects provided by 6 global collaborators. Nearly every sample came with metadata listing a de-identified subject ID, COVID-19 status, age in years and sex. HLA class I and class II types, where available, came from metadata supplied by the sample provider rather than from assay-based typing.

TCRbeta CDR3 regions were amplified from genomic DNA using the immunoSEQ Assay, a bias-controlled multiplex PCR. The original methods were these. Within the assay, amplification of reference gene primers was used to estimate how many nucleated cells each sample contained. Sequence reads were collapsed and filtered to measure the absolute abundance of every unique TCRbeta CDR3 rearrangement. For each sample, productive Simpson clonality was calculated as the square root of Simpson's diversity index across productive rearrangements. TCRdb mirrors the immuneACCESS table, restricted to in-frame sequences. Some clones are absent from its copies; in checked studies, under half trace to an unresolved V gene, and the reason for the others is unknown. V and J calls and clone size are those listed in that table; D and trimming were worked out from the DNA. This sample holds approximately 24,000 clones; roughly nine tenths were observed only once. The ten top clones hold 25% to 30% of the sample.

The CDR3 runs 18 residues from the cysteine to the phenylalanine. The retained sequence is limited to the CDR3, 54 bases, with the frame set at the first base. The germline V gene (reference sequence) yields SGHNT for CDR1 and YYREEE for CDR2. V has 5 bases trimmed and J has 1 base trimmed; junction bases matching no gene number 12. Broader findings and caveats from the paper: The quantity of clinical and demographic metadata differed by source and by participant and was supplied without curation.

The V and J genes are TRBV5-4 and TRBJ2-3, with 11 bases matching TRBD1. The clonotype comes from a man in his sixties or seventies with COVID-19, enrolled during active disease. Specimen: peripheral blood. The CDR3 in this case is CASRPGMADRGRTDTQYF. Read as DNA, the sequence is TGTGCCAGCAGACCTGGGATGGCGGACAGGGGGCGCACAGATACGCAGTATTTT.